The sequence of this TCR beta chain was determined in a study of blood T cell repertoires in COVID-19. In the study overall: There were acute and convalescent COVID-19 samples, and they came from the United States, Italy and Spain.

Clones were read by immunoSEQ multiplex PCR, and TCRdb kept only the in-frame ones, dropping some. The data contain roughly 200,000 clones, less than 85% of them singletons. V lost 3 bases to trimming and J lost 1 base; unmatched junction nucleotides: 0. There are 15 residues in the CDR3. Germline CDR1 and CDR2: KGHSH and LQKENI. Input material: peripheral blood. The chain joins TRBV18 to TRBJ1-5, with 10 bases identical to TRBD1. This receptor was identified in a woman of 80 years or more with COVID-19, enrolled during active disease. The CDR3 is CASSPGQGSNQPQHF. The CDR3 DNA is TGTGCCAGCTCACCGGGACAGGGGAGCAATCAGCCCCAGCATTTT.